A selection of T cell receptor beta chains follows, all from one sample in a study of radiotherapy plus CTLA-4 blockade in lung cancer. Only in-frame clones appear in the TCRdb table, and some are missing; sequencing was by immunoSEQ multiplex PCR. The repertoire includes about 110,000 clones, approximately 81% of them detected once, and over 2% sits in the top ten. Here the sequenced sample was peripheral blood, taken from a patient treated with radiotherapy plus ipilimumab. The receptors shown here come from a human donor with non-small cell lung cancer that progressed on radiotherapy plus ipilimumab. Some clones in this sample may be carry-over from other donors' samples. The CDR3 runs from the conserved cysteine through the conserved F or W. D genes are given only for firm matches. Some rows have no size entry. The others give once, few or many, or a class for an expanded clone.

j_gene | abundance | d_gene | v_gene | CDR3nt | CDR3aa
TRBJ2-3 | NA | NA | TRBV5-1 | TGCGCCAGCGGAGGGGTTCGTACAGATACGCAGTATTTT | CASGGVRTDTQYF
TRBJ1-4 | NA | TRBD1 | TRBV19 | TGTGCCAGTAGTCTCCCCGGGACAGGGAGGGAAAAACTGTTTTTT | CASSLPGTGREKLFF
TRBJ2-7 | NA | TRBD1 | TRBV18 | TGTGCCAGCTCACCAACGACAGGGTCCTACGAGCAGTACTTC | CASSPTTGSYEQYF
TRBJ2-7 | NA | NA | TRBV7-9 | TGTGCCAGCAGCGCAGGGCGTCCAGTCCTTAATCATATCTACGAGCAGTACTTC | CASSAGRPVLNHIYEQYF
TRBJ1-4 | NA | TRBD1 | TRBV6-1 | TGTGCCAGCAGCCGACAGGGTCGAGAAAAACTGTTTTTT | CASSRQGREKLFF
TRBJ2-7 | NA | NA | TRBV9 | TGTGCCAGCAGTGCCGCGTATCGGTCCTACGAGCAGTACTTC | CASSAAYRSYEQYF
TRBJ2-1 | NA | TRBD2 | TRBV5-1 | TGCGCCAGCAGCTACAATTCCGGGACTAGCGCCTACAATGAGCAGTTCTTC | CASSYNSGTSAYNEQFF
TRBJ1-1 | NA | NA | TRBV5-1 | TGCGCCAGCAGCTTGGTGGGGGTAGACACTGAAGCTTTCTTT | CASSLVGVDTEAFF
TRBJ2-2 | NA | NA | TRBV4-3 | TGCGCCAGCAGCCAAGATTACCGGGGGGCCGGCGGGGAGCTGTTTTTT | CASSQDYRGAGGELFF
TRBJ2-3 | few | NA | TRBV9 | TGTGCCAGCAGCGTAGGGGGGGTCACAGATACGCAGTATTTT | CASSVGGVTDTQYF
TRBJ1-2 | few | NA | TRBV5-4 | TGTGCCAGCAGCTTGGAGAGGGGGGTGGGTCATCCGGGATACACCTTC | CASSLERGVGHPGYTF
TRBJ1-1 | NA | NA | TRBV7-3 | TGTGCCAGCAGCTCAACAGGGCTTTCTGAAGCTTTCTTT | CASSSTGLSEAFF
TRBJ2-1 | NA | TRBD2 | TRBV4-3 | TGCGCCAGCAGCCAAGGCACTAGCGGGGGGATTCAGCAGTTCTTC | CASSQGTSGGIQQFF
TRBJ2-1 | NA | TRBD2 | TRBV19 | TGTGCCAGTAGTATAAACCGGGGGGGTAACAATGAGCAGTTCTTC | CASSINRGGNNEQFF
TRBJ2-5 | NA | NA | TRBV14 | TGTGCCAGCAGCCGGACAGTCCAAGAGACCCAGTACTTC | CASSRTVQETQYF
TRBJ2-7 | NA | NA | TRBV4-3 | TGCGCCAGCAGCCAAGTTGATGGACCCTCCTACGAGCAGTACTTC | CASSQVDGPSYEQYF
TRBJ2-2 | NA | NA | TRBV11-2 | TGTGCCAGCAGCCCCCGTGCCGTGGCAAACACCGGGGAGCTGTTTTTT | CASSPRAVANTGELFF
TRBJ2-3 | once | NA | TRBV6-6 | TGTGCCAGCAGTTACGGGTCCCTTCTCACAGATACGCAGTATTTT | CASSYGSLLTDTQYF
TRBJ2-3 | NA | NA | TRBV18 | TGTGCCAGCTCACCAGGTCTAGGCACAGATACGCAGTATTTT | CASSPGLGTDTQYF
TRBJ2-3 | NA | NA | TRBV7-2 | TGTGCCAGCAGCTCTCTAGGGGTCACAGATACGCAGTATTTT | CASSSLGVTDTQYF
TRBJ1-2 | NA | NA | TRBV6-5 | TGTGCCAGCAGTTACTCGGAGGGGTATGGCTACACCTTC | CASSYSEGYGYTF
TRBJ1-2 | NA | TRBD1 | TRBV11-3 | TGTGCCAGCAGCCGGGGACAGGACCCGCCGTATGGCTACACCTTC | CASSRGQDPPYGYTF
TRBJ2-7 | NA | NA | TRBV4-3 | TGCGCCAGCAGCCCCTTGGCAGGGAGCTCCTACGAGCAGTACTTC | CASSPLAGSSYEQYF
TRBJ2-5 | NA | TRBD1 | TRBV5-1 | TGCGCCAGCAGCTTGATGGGACAGGGCGTAGAGACCCAGTACTTC | CASSLMGQGVETQYF
TRBJ2-4 | NA | TRBD1 | TRBV10-1 | TGCGCCAACCCGAGACAGGGTGTTTCCAAGATACTAGCCAAAAACATTCAGTACTTC | CANPRQGVSKILAKNIQYF
TRBJ1-5 | few | NA | TRBV5-8 | TGTGCCAGCAGCTTCACAGGCCCGAGCAATCAGCCCCAGCATTTT | CASSFTGPSNQPQHF
TRBJ1-6 | NA | TRBD1 | TRBV7-3 | TGTGCCAGCAGCTCGCAGACAGGGGCTCCCCTCCACTTT | CASSSQTGAPLHF
TRBJ2-5 | NA | TRBD2 | TRBV5-4 | TGTGCCAGCAGCTTTGTGGGACTAGCGGGGTCCCAGGAGACCCAGTACTTC | CASSFVGLAGSQETQYF
TRBJ1-1 | NA | NA | TRBV5-4 | TGTGCCAGCAGCTTGTGGCAGGGAAACACTGAAGCTTTCTTT | CASSLWQGNTEAFF
TRBJ2-7 | NA | TRBD1 | TRBV5-1 | TGCGCCAGCAGCTTACAGGGGGCCAACGAGCAGTACTTC | CASSLQGANEQYF
TRBJ1-2 | NA | NA | TRBV7-8 | TGTGCCAGCAGCTTACAGAGCCCTGGCTACTATGGCTACACCTTC | CASSLQSPGYYGYTF
TRBJ1-2 | NA | NA | TRBV2 | TGTGCCAGCAGCGAAGGTTCGGTCTCGCCGTTC | CASSEGSVSPF
TRBJ2-7 | few | TRBD1 | TRBV7-3 | TGTGCCAGCAGCTTATCCGGGACAGGATCGTACGAGCAGTACTTC | CASSLSGTGSYEQYF
TRBJ1-1 | NA | TRBD1 | TRBV4-1 | TGCGCCAGCAGGCTACGACAGGGGGTGAACACTGAAGCTTTCTTT | CASRLRQGVNTEAFF
TRBJ2-5 | once | NA | TRBV5-1 | TGCGCCAGCAGCTGGCAGAACCAAGAGACCCAGTACTTC | CASSWQNQETQYF
TRBJ1-1 | once | NA | TRBV27 | TGTGCCAGCAGTTTACGGGACTCGAACACTGAAGCTTTCTTT | CASSLRDSNTEAFF
TRBJ1-6 | NA | NA | TRBV5-5 | TGTGCCAGCAGCTTGGTGGCAGATTCACCCCTCCACTTT | CASSLVADSPLHF
TRBJ1-2 | once | NA | TRBV7-2 | TGTGCCAGCAGCCATAACAGCTCACCCTACGTCTACACCTTC | CASSHNSSPYVYTF
TRBJ2-3 | NA | NA | TRBV11-3 | TGTGCCAGCAGCTTGGGGCCCACAGATACGCAGTATTTT | CASSLGPTDTQYF
TRBJ1-2 | NA | TRBD1 | TRBV5-5 | TGTGCCAGCAGCTCTACAGGGGTGGTCTATGGCTACACCTTC | CASSSTGVVYGYTF
TRBJ1-3 | NA | NA | TRBV10-3 | TGTGCCATCAGTGAGTCGTCCACAACGAACGCTGGAAACACCATATATTTT | CAISESSTTNAGNTIYF
TRBJ2-1 | NA | TRBD1 | TRBV28 | TGTGCCAGCAGTTTGCACGGACAGGGTGGAAATGAGCAGTTCTTC | CASSLHGQGGNEQFF